This entry concerns a single TCR beta chain. Its matching antigen is unknown. Between the trimmed V and J ends, which lost 6 bases and 6 bases, there was a span of 15 bases. The germline CDR1 and CDR2 sequences are MNHEY and SVGAGI. The length of the CDR3 is 13 residues. This entry is derived from a study of T-cell memory formation after mild COVID-19. On the study more broadly: Largely donor-specific TCR clusters were found. Study results and limitations: Contracting CD8+ clones were enriched in EMRA, CD4+ mainly in CM and EM.

MiXCR, applied by TCRdb to the 5' RACE reads, yields one record per CDR3 protein. The repertoire holds around 250,000 distinct CDR3 sequences, with 15% to 20% as singletons. This clonotype was sampled from a man between 18 and 35 years old who had mild COVID-19 (a few samples of this study predate the infection). Cell type and time point are not known. This sequence joins TRBV6-5 and TRBJ2-7; D gene unclear. The specimen sequenced was PBMCs or a T cell subset sorted from them (not recorded which). CDR3 nucleotides: TGTGCCAGCAGCCTAGGAAGCGCCGGCGAGCAGTACTTC. Amino acid sequence: CASSLGSAGEQYF.